The present T cell receptor (beta chain) was sequenced within a study of CXCR3-negative and CXCR3-positive naive CD8 T cells. Study-wide results and limits: Partially decreased CXCR3 expression was recorded after cryopreservation, and fresh PBMCs were used in most assays. CXCR3-negative and CXCR3-positive naive cells shared comparable TRBV-TRBJ usage, but memory cells did not. Both of the naive subsets showed about the same high diversity, but memory CD8+ cells had much less.

The CDR3 runs 14 residues. The sorter processed each CD8+ T cell subset in triplicate at roughly 280,000 cells apiece. With respect to this clonotype: Its target is unknown.

Preparation of TRB cDNA libraries relied on 5' RACE carrying UMI labels. Using the 5' RACE reads, TCRdb records one entry per CDR3 protein without DNA. The listing contains roughly 48,000 distinct CDR3 sequences. The TCR sequence derives from a human donor in good health. Some clones in this sample may be carry-over from other donors' samples. The J gene is TRBJ2-5, the V gene TRBV12-3 or TRBV12-4; TCRdb reports TRBD1, a call that lacks DNA to check it against. Sequenced sample: memory CD8+ T cells from blood. The CDR3: CASRLRGLGETQYF.